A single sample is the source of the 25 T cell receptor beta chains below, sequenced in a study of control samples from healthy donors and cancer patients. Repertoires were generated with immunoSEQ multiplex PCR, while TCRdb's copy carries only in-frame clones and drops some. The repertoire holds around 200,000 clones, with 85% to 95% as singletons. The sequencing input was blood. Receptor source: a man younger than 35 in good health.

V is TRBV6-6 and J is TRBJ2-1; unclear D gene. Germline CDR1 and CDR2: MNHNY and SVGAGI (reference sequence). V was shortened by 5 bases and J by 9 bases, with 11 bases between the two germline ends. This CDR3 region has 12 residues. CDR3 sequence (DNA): TGTGCCAGCAGTATTACGGATGGTGAGCAGTTCTTC. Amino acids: CASSITDGEQFF.

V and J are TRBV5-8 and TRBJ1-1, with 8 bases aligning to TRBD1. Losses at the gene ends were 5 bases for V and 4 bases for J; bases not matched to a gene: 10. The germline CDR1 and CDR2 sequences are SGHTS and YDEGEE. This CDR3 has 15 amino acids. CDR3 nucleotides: TGTGCCAGCAGACAACAGGGGGTATTTGGCACTGAAGCTTTCTTT. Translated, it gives CASRQQGVFGTEAFF.

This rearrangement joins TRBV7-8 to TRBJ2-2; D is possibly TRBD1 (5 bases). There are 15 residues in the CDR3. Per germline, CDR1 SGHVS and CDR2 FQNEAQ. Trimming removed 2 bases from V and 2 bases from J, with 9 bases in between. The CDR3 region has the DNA TGTGCCAGCAGCTTACGACAGAGCAACACCGGGGAGCTGTTTTTT. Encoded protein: CASSLRQSNTGELFF.

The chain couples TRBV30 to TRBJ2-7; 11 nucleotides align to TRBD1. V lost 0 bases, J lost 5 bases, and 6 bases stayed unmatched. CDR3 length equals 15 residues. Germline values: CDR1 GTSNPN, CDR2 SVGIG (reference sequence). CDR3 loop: CAWSVLWDRGDEQYF. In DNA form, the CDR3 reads TGTGCCTGGAGTGTACTTTGGGACAGGGGGGACGAGCAGTACTTC.

CDR3 bases: TGTGCCAGCAGTCTAAGAAGGAGTGTGGGGTTGTTGGATACGCAGTATTTT. Translation: CASSLRRSVGLLDTQYF. This rearrangement joins TRBV6-6 to TRBJ2-3; D remains ambiguous. Trimming cost V 5 bases and J 6 bases, with 24 bases left between them. This CDR3 contains 17 residues. Germline CDR1 is MNHNY and CDR2 is SVGAGI (reference sequence).

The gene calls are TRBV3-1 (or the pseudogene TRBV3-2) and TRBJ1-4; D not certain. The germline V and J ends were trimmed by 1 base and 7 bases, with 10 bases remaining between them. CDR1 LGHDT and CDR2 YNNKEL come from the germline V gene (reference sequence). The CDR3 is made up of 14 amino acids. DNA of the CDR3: TGTGCCAGCAGCCAAGGGGCCGTGCGTGAAAAACTGTTTTTT. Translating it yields CASSQGAVREKLFF.

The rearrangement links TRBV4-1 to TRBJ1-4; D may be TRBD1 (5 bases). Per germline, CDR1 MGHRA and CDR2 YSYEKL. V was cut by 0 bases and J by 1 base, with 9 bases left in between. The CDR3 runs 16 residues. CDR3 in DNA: TGCGCCAGCAGCCAAGATCGGGGGAGAACTAATGAAAAACTGTTTTTT. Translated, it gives CASSQDRGRTNEKLFF.

For the CDR3, the DNA is TGTGCCAGCAGCTCTTTCAGGACTAACACTGAAGCTTTCTTT. Translating it yields CASSSFRTNTEAFF. V gene TRBV7-9 combines with J gene TRBJ1-1, with D hard to call. The CDR3 runs 14 residues. The V and J ends lost 4 bases and 2 bases respectively, with 11 bases between them. Per the germline V gene, CDR1 is SEHNR and CDR2 is FQNEAQ (reference sequence).

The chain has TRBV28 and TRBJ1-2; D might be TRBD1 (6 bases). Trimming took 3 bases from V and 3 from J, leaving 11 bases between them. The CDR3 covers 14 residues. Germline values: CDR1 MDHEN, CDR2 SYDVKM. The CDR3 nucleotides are TGTGCCAGCAGTTTGACAGGTTCCTACTATGGCTACACCTTC. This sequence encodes CASSLTGSYYGYTF.

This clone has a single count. This CDR3 reads CSMGGETEAFF. In DNA form, the CDR3 reads TGCAGCATGGGGGGAGAGACTGAAGCTTTCTTT. The V call is TRBV20-1, the J call TRBJ1-1, with D tentatively TRBD1 (5 bases). This CDR3 is 11 amino acids long. Germline CDR1 and CDR2: DFQATT and SNEGSKA (reference sequence).

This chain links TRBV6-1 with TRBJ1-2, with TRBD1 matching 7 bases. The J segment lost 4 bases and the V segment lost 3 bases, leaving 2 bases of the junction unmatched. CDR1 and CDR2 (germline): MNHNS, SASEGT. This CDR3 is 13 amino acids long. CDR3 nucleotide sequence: TGTGCCAGCAGTGAGACAGGGAGCTATGGCTACACCTTC. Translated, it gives CASSETGSYGYTF.

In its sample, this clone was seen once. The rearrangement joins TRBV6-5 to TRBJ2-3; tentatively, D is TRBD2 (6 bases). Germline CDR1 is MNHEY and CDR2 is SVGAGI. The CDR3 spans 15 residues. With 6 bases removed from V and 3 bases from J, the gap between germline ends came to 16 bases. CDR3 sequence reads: CASSSEEGGTDTQYF. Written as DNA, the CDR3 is TGTGCCAGCAGCAGCGAGGAGGGTGGGACAGATACGCAGTATTTT.

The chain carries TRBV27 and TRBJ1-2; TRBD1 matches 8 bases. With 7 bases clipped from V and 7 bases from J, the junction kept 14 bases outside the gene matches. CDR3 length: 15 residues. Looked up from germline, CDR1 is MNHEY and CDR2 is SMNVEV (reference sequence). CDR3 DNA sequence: TGTGCCAGCATGAGGCTTGGACAGGGTAGTTTTGGCTACACCTTC. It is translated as CASMRLGQGSFGYTF.

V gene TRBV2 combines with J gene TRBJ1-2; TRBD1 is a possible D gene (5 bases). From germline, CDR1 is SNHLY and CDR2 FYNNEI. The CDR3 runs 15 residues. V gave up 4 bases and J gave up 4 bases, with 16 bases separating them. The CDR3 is CASSGGTEVIYGYTF. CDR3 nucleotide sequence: TGTGCCAGCAGTGGCGGGACGGAGGTTATCTATGGCTACACCTTC. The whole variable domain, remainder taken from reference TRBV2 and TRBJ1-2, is EPEVTQTPSHQVTQMGQEVILRCVPISNHLYFYWYRQILGQKVEFLVSFYNNEISEKSEIFDDQFSVERPDGSNFTLKIRSTKLEDSAMYFCASSGGTEVIYGYTFGSGTRLTVV.

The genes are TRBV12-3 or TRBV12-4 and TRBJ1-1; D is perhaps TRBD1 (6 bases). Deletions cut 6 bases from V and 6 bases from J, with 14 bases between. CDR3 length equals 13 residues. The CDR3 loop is CASRLQTGAEAFF. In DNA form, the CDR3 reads TGTGCCAGCAGGCTACAGACAGGCGCTGAAGCTTTCTTT.

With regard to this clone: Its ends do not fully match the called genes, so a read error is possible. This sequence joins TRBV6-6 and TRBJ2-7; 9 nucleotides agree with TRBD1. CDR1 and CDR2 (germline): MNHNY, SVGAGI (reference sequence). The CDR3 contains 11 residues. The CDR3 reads CASSYMGQGFF. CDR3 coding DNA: TGTGCCAGCAGTTACATGGGACAGGGCTTCTTC.

The CDR3 DNA reads as TGCGCCAGCAGGGGATCGAAGGGCCTCGCCGGTCTCGACGAGCAGTACTTC. Protein sequence: CASRGSKGLAGLDEQYF. The rearrangement links TRBV5-1 to TRBJ2-7; D is uncertain. Per germline, CDR1 SGHRS and CDR2 YFSETQ. Trimming cost V 5 bases and J 5 bases, with 26 bases left between them. The CDR3 length is 17 residues.

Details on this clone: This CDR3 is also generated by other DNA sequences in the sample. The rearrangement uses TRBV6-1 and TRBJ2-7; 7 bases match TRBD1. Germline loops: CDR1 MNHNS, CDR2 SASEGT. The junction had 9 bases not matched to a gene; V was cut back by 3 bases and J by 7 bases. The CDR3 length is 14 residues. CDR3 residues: CASSERQGLGEQYF. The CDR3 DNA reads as TGTGCCAGCAGTGAGAGACAGGGCCTGGGGGAGCAGTACTTC.

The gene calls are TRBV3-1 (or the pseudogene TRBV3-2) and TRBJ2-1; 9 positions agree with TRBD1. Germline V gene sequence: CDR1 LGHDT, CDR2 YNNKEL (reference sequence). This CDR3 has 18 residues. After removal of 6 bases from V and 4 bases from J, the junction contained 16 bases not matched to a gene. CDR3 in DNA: TGTGCCAGCAGTGGCGGGACAGGGTTGCTATATGGTTACAATGAGCAGTTCTTC. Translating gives CASSGGTGLLYGYNEQFF.

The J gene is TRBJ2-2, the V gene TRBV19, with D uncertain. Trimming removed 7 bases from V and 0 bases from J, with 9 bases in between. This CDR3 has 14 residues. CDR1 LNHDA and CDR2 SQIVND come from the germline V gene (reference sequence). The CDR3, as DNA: TGTGCCAGTAAGTTGCGGCCGAACACCGGGGAGCTGTTTTTT. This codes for CASKLRPNTGELFF.

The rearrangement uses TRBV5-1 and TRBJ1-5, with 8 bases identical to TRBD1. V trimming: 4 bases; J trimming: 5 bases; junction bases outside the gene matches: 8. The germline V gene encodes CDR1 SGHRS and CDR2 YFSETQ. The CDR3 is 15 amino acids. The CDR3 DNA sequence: TGCGCCAGCAGCCAGACAGGGGCCAGGGATCAGCCCCAGCATTTT. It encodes CASSQTGARDQPQHF. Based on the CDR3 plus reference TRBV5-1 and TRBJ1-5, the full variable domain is KAGVTQTPRYLIKTRGQQVTLSCSPISGHRSVSWYQQTPGQGLQFLFEYFSETQRNKGNFPGRFSGRQFSNSRSEMNVSTLELGDSALYLCASSQTGARDQPQHFGDGTRLSIL.

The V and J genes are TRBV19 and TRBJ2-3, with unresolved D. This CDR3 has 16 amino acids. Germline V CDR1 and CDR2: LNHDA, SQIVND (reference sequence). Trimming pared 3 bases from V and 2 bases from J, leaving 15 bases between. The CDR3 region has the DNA TGTGCCAGTAGTATGGGATCGTTTCTACTCACAGATACGCAGTATTTT. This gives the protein CASSMGSFLLTDTQYF.

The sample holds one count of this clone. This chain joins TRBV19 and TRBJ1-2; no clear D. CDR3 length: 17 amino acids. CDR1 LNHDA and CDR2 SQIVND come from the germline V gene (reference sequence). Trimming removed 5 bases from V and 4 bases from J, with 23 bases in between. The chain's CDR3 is CASSDTSTHPRLYGYTF. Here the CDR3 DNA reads TGTGCCAGTAGTGATACATCGACCCATCCCCGCCTCTATGGCTACACCTTC.

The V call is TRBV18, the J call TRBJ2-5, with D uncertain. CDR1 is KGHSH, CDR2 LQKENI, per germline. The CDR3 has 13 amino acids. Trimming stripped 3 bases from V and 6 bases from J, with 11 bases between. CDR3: CASSPAAVQTQYF. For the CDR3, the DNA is TGTGCCAGCTCACCCGCCGCCGTCCAGACCCAGTACTTC.

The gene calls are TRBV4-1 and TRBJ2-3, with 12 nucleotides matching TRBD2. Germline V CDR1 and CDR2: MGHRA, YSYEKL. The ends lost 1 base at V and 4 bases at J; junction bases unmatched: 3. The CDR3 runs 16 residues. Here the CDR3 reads CASSQASGGAPDTQYF. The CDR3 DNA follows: TGCGCCAGCAGCCAAGCTAGCGGGGGGGCCCCAGATACGCAGTATTTT.